These 2 T cell receptor beta chains share one sample of origin, sequenced in a study of patients and donors after allogeneic stem cell transplantation. TCRdb processed the RT-PCR reads anew with MiXCR; each CDR3 protein has one entry. The table includes 920,000 or so distinct CDR3 sequences, about a sixth detected once. The specimen was blood, either unsorted or a sorted T cell fraction (not recorded which). These receptors all stem from a human donor who was either an allogeneic HSCT recipient or a stem cell or donor lymphocyte infusion donor (not recorded which). It is not recorded whose cells these are; they may come from a transplant donor.

This clonotype showed up just a few times. This chain uses TRBV2 with TRBJ2-5; no clear D. CDR1 SNHLY and CDR2 FYNNEI come from the germline V gene. Between the trimmed V and J ends, which lost 6 bases and 5 bases, there was a span of 4 bases. CDR3 length: 10 residues. The CDR3 bases are TGTGCCAGCAGGGTGGAGACCCAGTACTTC. Translating gives CASRVETQYF.

There are a few counts of this clonotype. One base separates it from a far larger clone, so it is likely a read error. This chain connects TRBV5-5 to TRBJ1-5, with 8 nucleotides matching TRBD1. V trimming: 0 bases; J trimming: 8 bases; junction bases outside the gene matches: 4. CDR1 SGHKS and CDR2 YYEKEE come from the germline V gene (reference sequence). CDR3 length: 14 amino acids. In nucleotides, the CDR3 is TGTGCCAGCAGCTTGGGACAGGGGAATGAGCCCCAGCATTTT. Translating gives CASSLGQGNEPQHF.